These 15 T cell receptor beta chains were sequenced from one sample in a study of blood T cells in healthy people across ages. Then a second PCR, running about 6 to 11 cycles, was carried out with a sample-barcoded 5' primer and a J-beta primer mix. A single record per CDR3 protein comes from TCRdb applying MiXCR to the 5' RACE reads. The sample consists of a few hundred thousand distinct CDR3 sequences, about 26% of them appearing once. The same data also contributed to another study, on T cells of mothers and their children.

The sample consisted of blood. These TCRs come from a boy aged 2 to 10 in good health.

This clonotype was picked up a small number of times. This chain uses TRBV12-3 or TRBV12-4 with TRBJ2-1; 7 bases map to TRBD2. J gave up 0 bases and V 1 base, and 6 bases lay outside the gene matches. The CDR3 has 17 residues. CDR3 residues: CASSLGAGDVSYNEQFF. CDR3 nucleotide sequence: TGTGCCAGCAGTTTAGGGGCGGGGGATGTCTCCTACAATGAGCAGTTCTTC.

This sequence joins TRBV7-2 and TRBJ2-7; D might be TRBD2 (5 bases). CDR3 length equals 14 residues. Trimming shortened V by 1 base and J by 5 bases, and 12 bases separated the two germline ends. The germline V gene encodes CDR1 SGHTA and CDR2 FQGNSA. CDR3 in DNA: TGTGCCAGCAGCTTAGGTTCGGGGTTGGACGAGCAGTACTTC. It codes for CASSLGSGLDEQYF.

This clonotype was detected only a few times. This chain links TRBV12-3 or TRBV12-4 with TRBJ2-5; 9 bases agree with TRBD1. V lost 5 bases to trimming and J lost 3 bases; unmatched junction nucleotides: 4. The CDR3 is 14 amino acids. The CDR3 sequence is CASSVRQGEETQYF. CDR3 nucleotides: TGTGCCAGCAGTGTCCGACAGGGGGAAGAGACCCAGTACTTC.

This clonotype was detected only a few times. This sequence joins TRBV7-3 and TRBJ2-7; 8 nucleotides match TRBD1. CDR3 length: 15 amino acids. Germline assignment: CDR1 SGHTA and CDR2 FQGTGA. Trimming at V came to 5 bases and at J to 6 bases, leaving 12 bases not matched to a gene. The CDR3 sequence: CASSPGQGRNLEQYF. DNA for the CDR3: TGTGCCAGCAGCCCCGGACAGGGACGAAACCTCGAGCAGTACTTC. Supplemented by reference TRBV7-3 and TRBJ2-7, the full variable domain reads GAGVSQTPSNKVTEKGKYVELRCDPISGHTALYWYRQSLGQGPEFLIYFQGTGAADDSGLPNDRFFAVRPEGSVSTLKIQRTERGDSAVYLCASSPGQGRNLEQYFGPGTRLTVT.

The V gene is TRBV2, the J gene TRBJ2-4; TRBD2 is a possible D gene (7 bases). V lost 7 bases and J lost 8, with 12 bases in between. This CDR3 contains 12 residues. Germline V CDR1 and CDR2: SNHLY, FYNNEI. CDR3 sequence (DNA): TGTGCCAGCAAGGGAGGGGGGCACATTCAGTACTTC. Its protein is CASKGGGHIQYF.

The CDR3: CASSQDPGSGELFF. In DNA form, the CDR3 reads TGTGCCAGCAGCCAAGATCCGGGGTCCGGGGAGCTGTTTTTT. The chain uses TRBV4-2 and TRBJ2-2, with a weak D call TRBD2 (5 bases). This CDR3 comprises 14 residues. Germline assignment: CDR1 LGHNA and CDR2 YNFKEQ. Trimming shortened V by 0 bases and J by 6 bases, and 8 bases separated the two germline ends.

The CDR3 here is CASSPPGAIEKLFF. In DNA form, the CDR3 reads TGTGCCAGCTCACCACCGGGGGCAATTGAAAAACTGTTTTTT. The chain carries TRBV18 and TRBJ1-4; a possible D gene is TRBD1 (6 bases). Germline V gene data show CDR1 as KGHSH and CDR2 as LQKENI. V lost 0 bases and J 7 bases, leaving 9 bases between the germline ends. This CDR3 is 14 amino acids long.

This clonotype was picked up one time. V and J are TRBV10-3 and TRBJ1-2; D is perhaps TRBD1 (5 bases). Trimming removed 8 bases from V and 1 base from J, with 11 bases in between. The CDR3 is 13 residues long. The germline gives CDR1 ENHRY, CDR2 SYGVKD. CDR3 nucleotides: TGTGCCATCGGGTCAGGGAGTAACTATGGCTACACCTTC. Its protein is CAIGSGSNYGYTF.

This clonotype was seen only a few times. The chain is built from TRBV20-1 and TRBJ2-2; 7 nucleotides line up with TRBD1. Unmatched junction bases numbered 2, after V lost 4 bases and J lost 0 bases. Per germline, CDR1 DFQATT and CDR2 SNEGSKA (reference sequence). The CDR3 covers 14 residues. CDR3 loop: CSAKGAANTGELFF. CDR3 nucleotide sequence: TGCAGTGCTAAGGGGGCCGCGAACACCGGGGAGCTGTTTTTT.

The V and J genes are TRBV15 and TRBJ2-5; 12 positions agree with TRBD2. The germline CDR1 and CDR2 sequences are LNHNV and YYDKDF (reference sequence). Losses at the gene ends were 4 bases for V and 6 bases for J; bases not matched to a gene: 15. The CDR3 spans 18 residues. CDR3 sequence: CATSMDDLRLAGVKTQYF. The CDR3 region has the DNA TGTGCCACCAGCATGGATGATTTGAGACTAGCGGGAGTGAAGACCCAGTACTTC.

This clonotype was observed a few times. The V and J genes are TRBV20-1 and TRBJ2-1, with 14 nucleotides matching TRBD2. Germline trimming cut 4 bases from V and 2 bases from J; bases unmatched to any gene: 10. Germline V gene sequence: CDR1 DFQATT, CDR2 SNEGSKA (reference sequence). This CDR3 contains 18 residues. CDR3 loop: CSATPGLAGVVAYNEQFF. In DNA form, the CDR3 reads TGCAGTGCTACGCCGGGACTAGCGGGAGTCGTGGCCTACAATGAGCAGTTCTTC.

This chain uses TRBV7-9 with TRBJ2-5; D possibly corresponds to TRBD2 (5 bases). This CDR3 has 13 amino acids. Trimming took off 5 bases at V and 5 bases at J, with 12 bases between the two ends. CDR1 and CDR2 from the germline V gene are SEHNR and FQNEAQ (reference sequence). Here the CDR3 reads CASSPGVTETQYF. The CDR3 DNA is TGTGCCAGCAGCCCCGGGGTAACGGAGACCCAGTACTTC.

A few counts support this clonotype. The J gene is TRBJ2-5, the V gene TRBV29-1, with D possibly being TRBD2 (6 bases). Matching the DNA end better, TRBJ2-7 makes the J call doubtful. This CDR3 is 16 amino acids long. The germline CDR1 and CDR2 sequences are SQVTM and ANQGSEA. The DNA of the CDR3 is TGCAGCGTTGGTTACGGGGGACGGTGGTGTTGTTACGAGCAGTACTTC. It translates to CSVGYGGRWCCYEQYF.

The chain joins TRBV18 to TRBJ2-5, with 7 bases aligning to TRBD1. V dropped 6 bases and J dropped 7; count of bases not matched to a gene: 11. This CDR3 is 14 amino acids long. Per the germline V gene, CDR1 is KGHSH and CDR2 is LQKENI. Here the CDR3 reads CASSSTGTEGTQYF. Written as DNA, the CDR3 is TGTGCCAGCTCCTCTACCGGGACAGAGGGGACCCAGTACTTC. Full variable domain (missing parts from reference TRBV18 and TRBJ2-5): NAGVMQNPRHLVRRRGQEARLRCSPMKGHSHVYWYRQLPEEGLKFMVYLQKENIIDESGMPKERFSAEFPKEGPSILRIQQVVRGDSAAYFCASSSTGTEGTQYFGPGTRLLVL.

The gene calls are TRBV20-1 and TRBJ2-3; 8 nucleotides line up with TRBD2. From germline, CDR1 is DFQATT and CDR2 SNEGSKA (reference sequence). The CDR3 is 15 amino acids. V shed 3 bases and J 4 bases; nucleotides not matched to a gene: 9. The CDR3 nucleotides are TGCAGTGCTAGCGGGAGGGAGTGGGGCGCAGATACGCAGTATTTT. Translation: CSASGREWGADTQYF.